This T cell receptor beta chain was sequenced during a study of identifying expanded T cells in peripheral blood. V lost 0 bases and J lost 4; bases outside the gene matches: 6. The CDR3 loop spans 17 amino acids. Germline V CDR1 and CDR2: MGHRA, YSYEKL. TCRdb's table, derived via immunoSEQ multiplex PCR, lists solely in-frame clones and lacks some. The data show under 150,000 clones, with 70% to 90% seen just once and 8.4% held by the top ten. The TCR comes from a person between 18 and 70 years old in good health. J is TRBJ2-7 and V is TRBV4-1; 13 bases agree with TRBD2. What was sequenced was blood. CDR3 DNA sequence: TGCGCCAGCAGCCAAGACCGGACTAGCGGGAGTACGTACGAGCAGTACTTC. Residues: CASSQDRTSGSTYEQYF.